This is a list of T cell receptor beta chains from one sample in a study of cytomegalovirus exposure and HLA in healthy donors. The table came from immunoSEQ multiplex PCR; TCRdb's copy has only in-frame clones and leaves some out. The sample includes fewer than 400,000 clones, 80% to 90% seen only once; the top ten take around 0.84%. Specimen: PBMCs. Receptors originate from a woman aged 18-35 years in good health and CMV-seronegative. The CDR3 runs from the conserved cysteine through the conserved F or W. Fields, in order: CDR3 protein, V gene.

CDR3 protein: CASSSGGTSEAYEQYF
V gene: TRBV9

CDR3 protein: CAWSFGGSTEAFF
V gene: TRBV30

CDR3 protein: CASSVSGTSGETQYF
V gene: TRBV27

CDR3 protein: CAKPGGSTEAFF
V gene: TRBV30

CDR3 protein: CASSQAQGSNQPQHF
V gene: TRBV4-1

CDR3 protein: CASSVGPDTATYEQYF
V gene: TRBV9

CDR3 protein: CASSQEAQGWYEQYF
V gene: TRBV4-2

CDR3 protein: CASSPSGSIGNEQFF
V gene: TRBV7-6

CDR3 protein: CASSGTSGPHNEQFF
V gene: TRBV5-1

CDR3 protein: CASSFETSGYNEQFF
V gene: TRBV27

CDR3 protein: CASSQVWPVGRGQDTDTQYF
V gene: TRBV4-2

CDR3 protein: CASRPRLVGSYEQYF
V gene: TRBV7-2

CDR3 protein: CASSTTSHNEQFF
V gene: TRBV7-3

CDR3 protein: CASSMGQNYNEQFF
V gene: TRBV19

CDR3 protein: CAWSVDSDPYNEQFF
V gene: TRBV30

CDR3 protein: CASSQGGQAQGGANVLTF
V gene: TRBV4-2

CDR3 protein: CASSLYGTVVEQFF
V gene: TRBV9

CDR3 protein: CATSGGQGPGETQYF
V gene: TRBV15

CDR3 protein: CAISSFYEQYF
V gene: TRBV10-3

CDR3 protein: CASSPRLDEQFF
V gene: TRBV9

CDR3 protein: CSVEVAEEGAFF
V gene: TRBV29-1

CDR3 protein: CASSVAGTGRHF
V gene: TRBV5-6

CDR3 protein: CASSEPGHTERAFF
V gene: TRBV6-1

CDR3 protein: CSTGQGRNQPQHF
V gene: TRBV29-1

CDR3 protein: CASITPASGRNQPQHF
V gene: TRBV11-2

CDR3 protein: CASSVLAGGQRGEYF
V gene: TRBV2

CDR3 protein: CASSTSQRQSSYNEQFF
V gene: TRBV28

CDR3 protein: CASSFGTGAYEQYF
V gene: TRBV7-2

CDR3 protein: CASSKVGDSAVNEQFF
V gene: TRBV2

CDR3 protein: CASSLQSGANVLTF
V gene: TRBV5-1

CDR3 protein: CASTEQNNEQFF
V gene: TRBV28

CDR3 protein: CASSLTGLVTNYGYTF
V gene: TRBV27

CDR3 protein: CASGSQTGEFEGYTF
V gene: TRBV2

CDR3 protein: CATQGLLNTGELFF
V gene: TRBV2

CDR3 protein: CASSLIGGVGRNEQFF
V gene: TRBV7-3

CDR3 protein: CASIWGTLNREQYF
V gene: TRBV6-1

CDR3 protein: CAISGGLDNEQFF
V gene: TRBV10-3

CDR3 protein: CASSLAGTGTQHF
V gene: TRBV11-2

CDR3 protein: CASSPRSGSYEQYF
V gene: TRBV18

CDR3 protein: CASSPAEVGTEAFF
V gene: TRBV27

CDR3 protein: CASSAQGGYEQYF
V gene: TRBV9

CDR3 protein: CASGFGSEQYF
V gene: TRBV12-5

CDR3 protein: CASGWGEPQETQYF
V gene: TRBV12-5

CDR3 protein: CASSPPDRGTEAFF
V gene: TRBV28

CDR3 protein: CSARTGTQYF
V gene: TRBV20-1

CDR3 protein: CASSLYFSGEGPQHF
V gene: TRBV28

CDR3 protein: CASSFIGQGLSYEQYF
V gene: TRBV28

CDR3 protein: CASRQGANTEAFF
V gene: TRBV6-1